This is a list of T cell receptor beta chains from one sample in a study of control samples from healthy donors and cancer patients. Sequencing used immunoSEQ multiplex PCR; TCRdb keeps in-frame clones, though not all of them. Seen here are some 140,000 clones, around 94% observed once, and the top ten hold 12% to 15%. Sequenced sample: PBMCs. The source of these receptors is a man between 60 and 75 years old with colorectal cancer. Each CDR3 is given with its conserved first and last residue. Fields, in order: D gene, clone size, J gene, V gene, CDR3 DNA, CDR3 protein. D genes are given only for firm matches. A clone size is listed for some rows: how often the clone was seen (once, few, many), or a class if it is expanded.

D gene: -
clone size: -
J gene: TRBJ2-3
V gene: TRBV7-9
CDR3 DNA: TGTGCCAGCAGCTTAGCTTCTGGTGGAGGAGTGTATTTT
CDR3 protein: CASSLASGGGVYF

D gene: TRBD1
clone size: once
J gene: TRBJ1-6
V gene: TRBV2
CDR3 DNA: TGTGCCAGCAGCCAAGACAGGGCCCCACCCCTCCACTTT
CDR3 protein: CASSQDRAPPLHF

D gene: -
clone size: -
J gene: TRBJ1-3
V gene: TRBV9
CDR3 DNA: TGTGCCAGCAGCCCCTCAGGGGCTGGAAACACCATATATTTT
CDR3 protein: CASSPSGAGNTIYF

D gene: -
clone size: -
J gene: TRBJ1-6
V gene: TRBV30
CDR3 DNA: TGTGCCTGGAGTGTCCGGGCCGCTATTAGTGGACCCCTCCACTTT
CDR3 protein: CAWSVRAAISGPLHF

D gene: -
clone size: -
J gene: TRBJ1-2
V gene: TRBV3-1/TRBV3-2
CDR3 DNA: TGTGCCAGCAGCCCGGGCTATGGCTACACCTTC
CDR3 protein: CASSPGYGYTF

D gene: TRBD2
clone size: -
J gene: TRBJ2-3
V gene: TRBV4-1
CDR3 DNA: TGCGCCAGCAGCCAAGAAGGCCTAGCGGGGGGGTCAACGCAGTATTTT
CDR3 protein: CASSQEGLAGGSTQYF

D gene: TRBD1
clone size: -
J gene: TRBJ1-1
V gene: TRBV4-1
CDR3 DNA: TGCGCCAGCAGCCTTACAGGGGGCGGTACTGAAGCTTTCTTT
CDR3 protein: CASSLTGGGTEAFF

D gene: -
clone size: -
J gene: TRBJ1-4
V gene: TRBV5-4
CDR3 DNA: TGTGCCAGCAGCTTGGGTGACAGGTCTTCTAATGAAAAACTGTTTTTT
CDR3 protein: CASSLGDRSSNEKLFF

D gene: -
clone size: once
J gene: TRBJ1-3
V gene: TRBV5-1
CDR3 DNA: TGCGCCAGCAGCTTAGGTTCCAAGACTGGAAACACCATATATTTT
CDR3 protein: CASSLGSKTGNTIYF

D gene: -
clone size: -
J gene: TRBJ1-1
V gene: TRBV14
CDR3 DNA: TGTGCCAGCAGCCAAACTATGGGCACTGAAGCTTTCTTT
CDR3 protein: CASSQTMGTEAFF

D gene: -
clone size: -
J gene: TRBJ1-1
V gene: TRBV5-1
CDR3 DNA: TGCGCCAGCAGCTTGGTGGGCAGGAAGAACACTGAAGCTTTCTTT
CDR3 protein: CASSLVGRKNTEAFF

D gene: -
clone size: -
J gene: TRBJ1-3
V gene: TRBV5-1
CDR3 DNA: TGCGCCAGCAGCTTGGGGCGGGGGTCCAGTGGAAACACCATATATTTT
CDR3 protein: CASSLGRGSSGNTIYF

D gene: -
clone size: -
J gene: TRBJ2-5
V gene: TRBV11-3
CDR3 DNA: TGTGCCAGCAGCTTAGACAGGCAAGAGACCCAGTACTTC
CDR3 protein: CASSLDRQETQYF

D gene: -
clone size: -
J gene: TRBJ1-6
V gene: TRBV3-1/TRBV3-2
CDR3 DNA: TGTGCCAGCAGCGGGGGACCCTCCTATAATTCACCCCTCCACTTT
CDR3 protein: CASSGGPSYNSPLHF

D gene: TRBD1
clone size: -
J gene: TRBJ1-2
V gene: TRBV27
CDR3 DNA: TGTGCCAGCAGTCCGGGACAGCGTTATGGCTACACCTTC
CDR3 protein: CASSPGQRYGYTF

D gene: TRBD2
clone size: -
J gene: TRBJ2-1
V gene: TRBV18
CDR3 DNA: TGTGCCAGCTCCGGGACTAGCGGGGGGGCCCAGTTCTTC
CDR3 protein: CASSGTSGGAQFF

D gene: -
clone size: -
J gene: TRBJ1-5
V gene: TRBV6-1
CDR3 DNA: TGTGCCAGCAGTGAACAGGGAGGCAGTAATCAGCCCCAGCATTTT
CDR3 protein: CASSEQGGSNQPQHF

D gene: -
clone size: -
J gene: TRBJ2-1
V gene: TRBV5-5
CDR3 DNA: TGTGCCAGCGGTGGCCGTCGGGTAGGACACAATGAGCAGTTCTTC
CDR3 protein: CASGGRRVGHNEQFF

D gene: -
clone size: -
J gene: TRBJ2-1
V gene: TRBV6-2/TRBV6-3
CDR3 DNA: TGTGCCAGCACCCCACAGGGTAGTAATGAGCAGTTCTTC
CDR3 protein: CASTPQGSNEQFF

D gene: -
clone size: once
J gene: TRBJ1-6
V gene: TRBV7-9
CDR3 DNA: TGTGCCAGCAGCTCCCGGGGGGGCTCCTATAATTCACCCCTCCACTTT
CDR3 protein: CASSSRGGSYNSPLHF

D gene: -
clone size: -
J gene: TRBJ2-2
V gene: TRBV7-6
CDR3 DNA: TGTGCCAGCAGCTTAGAGGGCCGAAGCACCGGGGAGCTGTTTTTT
CDR3 protein: CASSLEGRSTGELFF

D gene: -
clone size: -
J gene: TRBJ1-6
V gene: TRBV2
CDR3 DNA: TGTGCCAGCATGAAGGAGGGAAACCTTTCCGATTCACCCCTCCACTTT
CDR3 protein: CASMKEGNLSDSPLHF

D gene: -
clone size: -
J gene: TRBJ2-2
V gene: TRBV7-9
CDR3 DNA: TGTGCCAGCAGCTTAGGTATACGGACCGGGGAGCTGTTTTTT
CDR3 protein: CASSLGIRTGELFF

D gene: -
clone size: -
J gene: TRBJ2-1
V gene: TRBV5-1
CDR3 DNA: TGCGCCAGCAGTATAGAGGACTCCTACAATGAGCAGTTCTTC
CDR3 protein: CASSIEDSYNEQFF

D gene: -
clone size: -
J gene: TRBJ2-5
V gene: TRBV24-1
CDR3 DNA: TGTGCCACCAGTGATTTAGGCCTCCAGGGGGAGACCCAGTACTTC
CDR3 protein: CATSDLGLQGETQYF

D gene: TRBD1
clone size: few
J gene: TRBJ1-1
V gene: TRBV6-5
CDR3 DNA: TGTGCCAGCAGGCCCGGGACAGGGGGAACTGAAGCTTTCTTT
CDR3 protein: CASRPGTGGTEAFF

D gene: -
clone size: -
J gene: TRBJ1-2
V gene: TRBV24-1
CDR3 DNA: TGTGCCACCAGTATTAGTTCCTATGGCTACACCTTC
CDR3 protein: CATSISSYGYTF

D gene: TRBD1
clone size: -
J gene: TRBJ1-1
V gene: TRBV19
CDR3 DNA: TGTGCCAGTAGCGGACAGGGGGTCTCTGAAGCTTTCTTT
CDR3 protein: CASSGQGVSEAFF

D gene: TRBD2
clone size: -
J gene: TRBJ2-3
V gene: TRBV5-1
CDR3 DNA: TGCGCCAGCAGCTTCCTCCTAGCGGGGGACCTCACAGATACGCAGTATTTT
CDR3 protein: CASSFLLAGDLTDTQYF

D gene: TRBD1
clone size: -
J gene: TRBJ1-2
V gene: TRBV5-1
CDR3 DNA: TGCGCCAGCAGCGAAACTCTTACAGGGGTCGGGGGCTACACCTTC
CDR3 protein: CASSETLTGVGGYTF

D gene: -
clone size: once
J gene: TRBJ1-5
V gene: TRBV4-1
CDR3 DNA: TGCGCCAGCAGCCGGGGCCCCAATCAGCCCCAGCATTTT
CDR3 protein: CASSRGPNQPQHF

D gene: -
clone size: -
J gene: TRBJ2-6
V gene: TRBV5-8
CDR3 DNA: TGTGCCAGCAGCCGGCCGCCTGGGGCCAACGTCCTGACTTTC
CDR3 protein: CASSRPPGANVLTF

D gene: -
clone size: -
J gene: TRBJ2-1
V gene: TRBV18
CDR3 DNA: TGTGCCAGCTCAGCGGGGGCCAGCAATGAGCAGTTCTTC
CDR3 protein: CASSAGASNEQFF

D gene: -
clone size: -
J gene: TRBJ1-1
V gene: TRBV5-6
CDR3 DNA: TGTGCCAGCAGCTTGAGGGGGGCCAATGAAGCTTTCTTT
CDR3 protein: CASSLRGANEAFF

D gene: TRBD1
clone size: -
J gene: TRBJ2-1
V gene: TRBV7-8
CDR3 DNA: TGTGCCAGCAGCTTAGGGAGGGACAGGGAGCAGTTCTTC
CDR3 protein: CASSLGRDREQFF

D gene: -
clone size: -
J gene: TRBJ1-4
V gene: TRBV20-1
CDR3 DNA: TGCAGTGCTAGTGGGGAGGCAACTAATGAAAAACTGTTTTTT
CDR3 protein: CSASGEATNEKLFF

D gene: -
clone size: -
J gene: TRBJ2-7
V gene: TRBV7-2
CDR3 DNA: TGTGCCAGCAGCTTAGTCGGCAGGGCCTCCTACGAGCAGTACTTC
CDR3 protein: CASSLVGRASYEQYF

D gene: TRBD1
clone size: -
J gene: TRBJ1-6
V gene: TRBV3-1/TRBV3-2
CDR3 DNA: TGTGCCAGCAGCCCGGACAGGGCCGGCTCCTATAATTCACCCCTCCACTTT
CDR3 protein: CASSPDRAGSYNSPLHF

D gene: TRBD2
clone size: -
J gene: TRBJ2-5
V gene: TRBV5-1
CDR3 DNA: TGCGCCAGCAGCTTGGCCAGTATCTATGGGCTAGCGGCCACCTGGGGAGAGACCCAGTACTTC
CDR3 protein: CASSLASIYGLAATWGETQYF

D gene: -
clone size: -
J gene: TRBJ1-4
V gene: TRBV19
CDR3 DNA: TGTGCCAGTAGTATCGTTCCGGGGTCTAATGAAAAACTGTTTTTT
CDR3 protein: CASSIVPGSNEKLFF

D gene: -
clone size: -
J gene: TRBJ2-2
V gene: TRBV3-1/TRBV3-2
CDR3 DNA: TGTGCCAGCAGCCAACAGGGGCGGGACACCGGGGAGCTGTTTTTT
CDR3 protein: CASSQQGRDTGELFF

D gene: -
clone size: -
J gene: TRBJ1-1
V gene: TRBV6-1
CDR3 DNA: TGTGCCAGCAGTGAGGGGAACACTGAAGCTTTCTTT
CDR3 protein: CASSEGNTEAFF

D gene: -
clone size: -
J gene: TRBJ1-5
V gene: TRBV7-2
CDR3 DNA: TGTGCCAGCAGCTTAGCGGGGCAGCCCCAGCATTTT
CDR3 protein: CASSLAGQPQHF

D gene: TRBD1
clone size: -
J gene: TRBJ1-5
V gene: TRBV19
CDR3 DNA: TGTGCCAGTAGTATAGGGGGACAGCTAAATCAGCCCCAGCATTTT
CDR3 protein: CASSIGGQLNQPQHF

D gene: -
clone size: -
J gene: TRBJ2-7
V gene: TRBV19
CDR3 DNA: TGTGCCAGTAGTCTAGACGGGACCTACGAGCAGTACTTC
CDR3 protein: CASSLDGTYEQYF

D gene: -
clone size: -
J gene: TRBJ1-3
V gene: TRBV20-1
CDR3 DNA: TGCAGTGCTAGTCCTGGTGGAAACACCATATATTTT
CDR3 protein: CSASPGGNTIYF